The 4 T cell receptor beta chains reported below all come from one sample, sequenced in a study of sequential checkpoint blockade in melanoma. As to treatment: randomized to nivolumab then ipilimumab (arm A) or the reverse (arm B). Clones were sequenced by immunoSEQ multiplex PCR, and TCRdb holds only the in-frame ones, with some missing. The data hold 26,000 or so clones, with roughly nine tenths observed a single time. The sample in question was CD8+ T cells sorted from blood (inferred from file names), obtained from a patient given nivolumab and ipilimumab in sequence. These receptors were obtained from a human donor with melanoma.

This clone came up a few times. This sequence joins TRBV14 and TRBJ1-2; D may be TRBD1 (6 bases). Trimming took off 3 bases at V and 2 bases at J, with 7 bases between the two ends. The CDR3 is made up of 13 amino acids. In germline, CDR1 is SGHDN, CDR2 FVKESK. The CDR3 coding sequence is TGTGCCAGCAGCCAGGGGGCCAACTATGGCTACACCTTC. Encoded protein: CASSQGANYGYTF. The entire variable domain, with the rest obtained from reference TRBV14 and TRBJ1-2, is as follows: EAGVTQFPSHSVIEKGQTVTLRCDPISGHDNLYWYRRVMGKEIKFLLHFVKESKQDESGMPNNRFLAERTGGTYSTLKVQPAELEDSGVYFCASSQGANYGYTFGSGTRLTVV.

The CDR3 nucleotides read TGTGCCAGCAGCGCTAATCCCGGACTAGCGGGAGGCGGTAATGAGCAGTTCTTC. It is translated as CASSANPGLAGGGNEQFF. V is TRBV7-3 and J is TRBJ2-1; the match to TRBD2 covers 14 bases. Germline trimming cut 5 bases from V and 7 bases from J; bases unmatched to any gene: 13. Germline CDR1 and CDR2: SGHTA and FQGTGA. The CDR3 has 18 residues.

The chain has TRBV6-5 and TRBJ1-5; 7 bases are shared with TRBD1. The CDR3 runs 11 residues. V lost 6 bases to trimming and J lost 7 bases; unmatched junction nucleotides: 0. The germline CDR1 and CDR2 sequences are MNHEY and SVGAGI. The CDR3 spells CASRQGQPQHF. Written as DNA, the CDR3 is TGTGCCAGCAGACAGGGGCAGCCCCAGCATTTT.

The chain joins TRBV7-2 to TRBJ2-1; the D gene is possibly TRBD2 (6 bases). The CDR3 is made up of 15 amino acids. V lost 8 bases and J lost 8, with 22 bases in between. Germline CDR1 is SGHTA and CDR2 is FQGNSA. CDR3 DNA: TGTGCCAGCCTCTGGGAGGCGGGTCGAAACGATGAGCAGTTCTTC. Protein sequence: CASLWEAGRNDEQFF.